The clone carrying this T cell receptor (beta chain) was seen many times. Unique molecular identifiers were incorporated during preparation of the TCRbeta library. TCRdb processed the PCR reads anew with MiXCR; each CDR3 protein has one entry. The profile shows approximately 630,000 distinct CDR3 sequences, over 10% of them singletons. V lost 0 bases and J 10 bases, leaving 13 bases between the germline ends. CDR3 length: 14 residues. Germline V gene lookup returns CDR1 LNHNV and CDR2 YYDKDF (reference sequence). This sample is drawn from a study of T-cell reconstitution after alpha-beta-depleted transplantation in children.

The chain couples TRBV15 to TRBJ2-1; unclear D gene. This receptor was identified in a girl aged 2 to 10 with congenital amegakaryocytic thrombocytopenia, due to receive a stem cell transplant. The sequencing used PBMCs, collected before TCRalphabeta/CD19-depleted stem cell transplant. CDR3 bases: TGTGCCACCAGCAGAGACCCCCTACCCTACGAGCAGTTCTTC. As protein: CATSRDPLPYEQFF.